This TCR beta chain comes out of a study of shared clonotypes between healthy human individuals. Study summary: Sampling drew on donors who were a couple of women and a few men aged 18 to 49. Broader study findings: Rarefaction analysis demonstrated incomplete sorted-subset sequencing notwithstanding large depth. Non-shared clonotypes displayed generation probabilities falling below those of clonotypes present in all four donors.

Points on this clone: Its antigen is undetermined.

Sequencing used immunoSEQ multiplex PCR; TCRdb keeps in-frame clones, though not all of them. There are 650,000 to 800,000 clones in the sample; about 90% occur only once, and about a quarter lies in the top ten. The CDR3 is 13 amino acids. Trimming took off 4 bases at V and 3 bases at J, with 10 bases between the two ends. Per germline, CDR1 SGHVS and CDR2 FNYEAQ. Terminally differentiated effector memory CD45RA+ cells were excluded from the naive CD8 cells, which were CD45RO-negative and positively selected for CCR7. Donors were healthy HIV-negative adults without recently reported acute infections or vaccinations.

This clonotype originated in a young man in good health. Specimen: naive CD8+ T cells sorted from blood. V usage is TRBV7-6 and J usage is TRBJ2-7; D ambiguous. The CDR3 is CASSSGPDYEQYF. The DNA for the CDR3 is TGTGCCAGCAGCTCCGGGCCTGACTACGAGCAGTACTTC.